These 2 T cell receptor beta chains were sequenced from one sample in a study of human T cells and chemical hapten exposure. Described time point: patch test 1, 2 weeks after DPC sensitization. Treatment indicated: therapeutic diphenylcyclopropenone sensitization with weekly scalp DPC. TCRdb fed the RACE reads into MiXCR, producing one record per CDR3 protein. The table lists about 80,000 distinct CDR3 sequences, under 9% of them singletons. Sequenced material: whole blood, taken in connection with sensitization to the hapten diphenylcyclopropenone (DPC). The receptor set was obtained from a woman aged 30 to 39 with alopecia areata. Some clones in this sample may be carry-over from other donors' samples.

This clonotype was recorded many times. The rearrangement uses TRBV4-1 and TRBJ2-7; 12 bases match TRBD2. CDR3 length equals 17 residues. With 1 base clipped from V and 5 bases from J, the junction kept 9 bases outside the gene matches. The germline V gene encodes CDR1 MGHRA and CDR2 YSYEKL. The CDR3 DNA sequence: TGCGCCAGCAGCCAAGGATGGACTAGCGGGGTGAGGGACGAGCAGTACTTC. As protein: CASSQGWTSGVRDEQYF.

This clonotype occurred a few times. V usage is TRBV19 and J usage is TRBJ1-3; the D is unclear. The germline gives CDR1 LNHDA, CDR2 SQIVND (reference sequence). The CDR3 spans 15 residues. V lost 9 bases, J lost 0 bases, and 15 bases lay in between. CDR3 DNA: TGTGCCAGCGCCCCCGACGGGAACTCTGGAAACACCATATATTTT. Translation gives CASAPDGNSGNTIYF.